This is a list of T cell receptor beta chains from one sample in a study of blood T cell repertoires in COVID-19. Data came from immunoSEQ multiplex PCR; TCRdb stores just in-frame clones and leaves some out. The sample holds 200,000 to 250,000 clones, about 80% seen once. The specimen was PBMCs or T cells enriched from blood (not recorded which). These receptors all stem from a man in his forties or fifties who had recovered from COVID-19. The CDR3 runs from the conserved cysteine through the conserved F or W. Each record gives: CDR3 DNA, CDR3 protein, D gene, clone size, V gene, J gene. D genes are given only for firm matches. Clone size is given for some rows only: seen once, a few or many times, or a class if the clone is expanded.

TGTGCCAGCAGCCCAGGGCACAGGGAAACCTACGAGCAGTACTTC,CASSPGHRETYEQYF,-,-,TRBV7-8,TRBJ2-7
TGTGCCAGCAGTTGGGACAGGGGCTACGAGCAGTACTTC,CASSWDRGYEQYF,TRBD1,-,TRBV27,TRBJ2-7
TGTGCCAGCAGCCAAGCTTCCACAGATACGCAGTATTTT,CASSQASTDTQYF,-,-,TRBV3-1/TRBV3-2,TRBJ2-3
TGTGCCAGCAGTTTCTCCCCGGACAGGAAGCAGTACTTC,CASSFSPDRKQYF,TRBD1,-,TRBV27,TRBJ2-7
TGTGCCAGTAGTCCTTCGGGACAGGGGCACTATGGCTACACCTTC,CASSPSGQGHYGYTF,TRBD1,-,TRBV19,TRBJ1-2
TGTGCCAGTAGTATAGGGGGGGGCGACCACAATGAGCAGTTCTTC,CASSIGGGDHNEQFF,-,-,TRBV19,TRBJ2-1
TGTGCCAGCAGTTTAAAAAGAGGGAGCGAGCAGTACTTC,CASSLKRGSEQYF,-,-,TRBV12-3/TRBV12-4,TRBJ2-7
TGTGCCAGCAGTTTCCCCAGGGGACAAACAGATACGCAGTATTTT,CASSFPRGQTDTQYF,-,-,TRBV28,TRBJ2-3
TGTGCCAGCAGTCTCCAGGCAAGCGAGCAGTTCTTC,CASSLQASEQFF,-,-,TRBV12-3/TRBV12-4,TRBJ2-1
TGTGCCAGCAGGGGGGGTACTAACTATGGCTACACCTTC,CASRGGTNYGYTF,-,-,TRBV25-1,TRBJ1-2
TGTGCCAGCAGCCCCGGGAGGGCCCATAATTCACCCCTCCACTTT,CASSPGRAHNSPLHF,-,-,TRBV28,TRBJ1-6
TGTGCCAGCAGCTTGAGGTTAGGGGTCGATACGCAGTATTTT,CASSLRLGVDTQYF,-,few,TRBV5-4,TRBJ2-3
TGCAGCGTCCACCCCACGGGTGAGACCCAGTACTTC,CSVHPTGETQYF,-,-,TRBV29-1,TRBJ2-5
TGCGCCAGCAGCTTGGGGTCTCTCGGAGCGGAGACCCAGTACTTC,CASSLGSLGAETQYF,-,few,TRBV5-1,TRBJ2-5
TGTGCCAGCAGCCCTTACCGGGACAGCAACACCGGGGAGCTGTTTTTT,CASSPYRDSNTGELFF,TRBD1,-,TRBV13,TRBJ2-2
TGTGCCAGCAGCCAAGTGGTACCGGGGAAAACTGAAGCTTTCTTT,CASSQVVPGKTEAFF,-,-,TRBV4-2,TRBJ1-1
TGTGCCAGCAGCAGCCCACAGGGGGCCTACTATGGCTACACCTTC,CASSSPQGAYYGYTF,TRBD1,few,TRBV6-6,TRBJ1-2
TGTGCCAGTAGTTTATCGGGTCCGAGGGAGACCCAGTACTTC,CASSLSGPRETQYF,-,-,TRBV19,TRBJ2-5
TGTGCCAGCAGCACGCGAGCGACAGGTGCCTCGGGGACCCAGTACTTC,CASSTRATGASGTQYF,-,-,TRBV7-6,TRBJ2-5
TGTGCCTGGAGAGACACTTCTGGGGCCAACGTCCTGACTTTC,CAWRDTSGANVLTF,-,-,TRBV30,TRBJ2-6
TGTGCCTGGAGCGACCGAGGGGGCTTTGATCAGCCCCAGCATTTT,CAWSDRGGFDQPQHF,TRBD1,-,TRBV30,TRBJ1-5
TGTGCCACCAGTGAATGGGACTTTCCTCTCAATGAGCAGTTCTTC,CATSEWDFPLNEQFF,-,once,TRBV24-1,TRBJ2-1
TGCAGCGAGGGACAGTCGAACACAGATACGCAGTATTTT,CSEGQSNTDTQYF,TRBD1,-,TRBV29-1,TRBJ2-3
TGTGCCAGCAGTCGAAACCGACAGGGGGGTGAAGCTTTCTTT,CASSRNRQGGEAFF,TRBD1,-,TRBV6-2/TRBV6-3,TRBJ1-1
TGTGCCAGCAGCCAGGGAGCCTCTGGAAACACCATATATTTT,CASSQGASGNTIYF,-,-,TRBV3-1/TRBV3-2,TRBJ1-3
TGTGCCAGCAGCCAGGACAGGGTTTATGGCTACACCTTC,CASSQDRVYGYTF,TRBD1,few,TRBV6-6,TRBJ1-2
TGTGCCAGCAGTGTAGGACAGGGGGTCAATCAGCCCCAGCATTTT,CASSVGQGVNQPQHF,TRBD1,-,TRBV28,TRBJ1-5
TGTGCCAGCAGTTTATCCGGGAGCGGTGCTGAAGCTTTCTTT,CASSLSGSGAEAFF,-,-,TRBV27,TRBJ1-1
TGTGCCAGCAGCTTTGAGGTTGGTGGGTCTTACGAGCAGTACTTC,CASSFEVGGSYEQYF,-,-,TRBV7-2,TRBJ2-7
TGTGCCAGCAGCCCCTGGACAGCTAGCTATGGCTACACCTTC,CASSPWTASYGYTF,-,-,TRBV7-9,TRBJ1-2
TGTGCCAGCAGCCCCGGACTAGCGGGAGGGCCGGGATACAATGAGCAGTTCTTC,CASSPGLAGGPGYNEQFF,TRBD2,-,TRBV7-6,TRBJ2-1
TGTGCCAGCAGCTGGGGGGGACTTAGGCCCGGAAACACCATATATTTT,CASSWGGLRPGNTIYF,-,-,TRBV5-6,TRBJ1-3
TGTGCCAGCAGTTACTCCGGGGAGAGAGCTTTCTTT,CASSYSGERAFF,-,-,TRBV6-2/TRBV6-3,TRBJ1-1
TGTGCCAGCAGCTTCCCGAGGGGGACTAGCGGATCCTACAATGAGCAGTTCTTC,CASSFPRGTSGSYNEQFF,TRBD2,-,TRBV9,TRBJ2-1
TGTGCCAGCTCACCATTCGGGAGCGGCACAGATACGCAGTATTTT,CASSPFGSGTDTQYF,-,-,TRBV18,TRBJ2-3
TGTGCCAGCAGGGCCAGGTTGATTGGCAATCAGCCCCAGCATTTT,CASRARLIGNQPQHF,-,-,TRBV6-5,TRBJ1-5
TGTGCCAGCAGCACCGGACAGAGCAATCAGCCCCAGCATTTT,CASSTGQSNQPQHF,-,few,TRBV9,TRBJ1-5
TGTGCCAGCAGCCCCCGGACTAGCGGCTACGAGCAGTACTTC,CASSPRTSGYEQYF,TRBD2,-,TRBV3-1/TRBV3-2,TRBJ2-7
TGTGCCAGCAGTGCGCGTTGGCAGGGCAACAATTCACCCCTCCACTTT,CASSARWQGNNSPLHF,-,-,TRBV6-1,TRBJ1-6
TGTGCCAGCAGCTATAGTACTACAGGGCACACTGAAGCTTTCTTT,CASSYSTTGHTEAFF,-,-,TRBV7-2,TRBJ1-1
TGTGCCAGCAGCTTGGACCAGGTAGATACGCAGTATTTT,CASSLDQVDTQYF,-,-,TRBV5-4,TRBJ2-3
TGCGCCAGCAGCTTGACAGGGGATGATGGCTACACCTTC,CASSLTGDDGYTF,TRBD1,-,TRBV5-1,TRBJ1-2
TGTGCCAGCAGCCGCGGACAGGTGTCCACCTACGAGCAGTACTTC,CASSRGQVSTYEQYF,TRBD1,-,TRBV7-8,TRBJ2-7
TGTGCCAGCAGTGAAGGAGGGACTGGACCCCTCCACTTT,CASSEGGTGPLHF,-,-,TRBV6-1,TRBJ1-6
TGCGCCAGCAGCCGCCGGGACAGTGATGAAAAACTGTTTTTT,CASSRRDSDEKLFF,TRBD1,-,TRBV4-3,TRBJ1-4
TGTGCCAGTGGATTGGCGGGCCACGAGCAGTACTTC,CASGLAGHEQYF,-,once,TRBV27,TRBJ2-7
TGCGCCAGCAGCCAAACACTAGCGGAGGCGCAGTATTTT,CASSQTLAEAQYF,TRBD2,-,TRBV4-1,TRBJ2-3
TGTGCCAGCAGTCCCAGGGGGGACAGAAACTATGGCTACACCTTC,CASSPRGDRNYGYTF,TRBD1,-,TRBV27,TRBJ1-2
TGTGCCAGCTCACTCCAGGGCCCTAGCACAGATACGCAGTATTTT,CASSLQGPSTDTQYF,-,few,TRBV7-3,TRBJ2-3
TGTGCCAGTTACGACAGGGGTTCGGGCAATCAGCCCCAGCATTTT,CASYDRGSGNQPQHF,TRBD1,-,TRBV19,TRBJ1-5
TGTGCCAGCAGTTATGTCAAATCTGGAAACACCATATATTTT,CASSYVKSGNTIYF,-,-,TRBV28,TRBJ1-3
TGCAGTGCAGAGGGGGCAGATACGCAGTATTTT,CSAEGADTQYF,-,-,TRBV20-1,TRBJ2-3
TGTGCCAGCAGTGGGGTCCCGGGACTGAAGAAAGAGACCCAGTACTTC,CASSGVPGLKKETQYF,-,-,TRBV6-2/TRBV6-3,TRBJ2-5
TGCGCCAGCGGGGACAGGGTCACAGATACGCAGTATTTT,CASGDRVTDTQYF,TRBD1,-,TRBV5-1,TRBJ2-3
TGTGCCAGCAATTACCCACAGGGAAGGGGCACCGGGGAGCTGTTTTTT,CASNYPQGRGTGELFF,-,once,TRBV6-2/TRBV6-3,TRBJ2-2
TGCAGTGCTAGTGGGGGGCCTCTTCTCAATCAGCCCCAGCATTTT,CSASGGPLLNQPQHF,-,-,TRBV20-1,TRBJ1-5
TGTGCCACCCGCCGGGCGGAACTAGCGGGAGGTCCCCCTTACAATGAGCAGTTCTTC,CATRRAELAGGPPYNEQFF,TRBD2,-,TRBV10-3,TRBJ2-1
TGCGCCAGCAGCTCCGACAGGGCCGGGAATTCACCCCTCCACTTT,CASSSDRAGNSPLHF,TRBD1,-,TRBV5-1,TRBJ1-6